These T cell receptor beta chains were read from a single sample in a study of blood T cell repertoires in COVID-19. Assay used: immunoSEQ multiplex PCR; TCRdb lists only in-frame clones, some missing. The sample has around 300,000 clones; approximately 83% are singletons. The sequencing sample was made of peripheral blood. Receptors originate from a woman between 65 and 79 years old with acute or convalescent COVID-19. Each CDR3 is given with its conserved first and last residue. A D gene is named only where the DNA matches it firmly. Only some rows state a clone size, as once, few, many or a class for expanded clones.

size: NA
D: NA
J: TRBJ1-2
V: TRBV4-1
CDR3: CASSQDAGGINYGYTF
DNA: TGCGCCAGCAGCCAAGATGCGGGGGGGATTAACTATGGCTACACCTTC

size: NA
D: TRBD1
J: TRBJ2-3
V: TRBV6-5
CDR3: CASSYSGTGVTDTQYF
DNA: TGTGCCAGCAGTTACTCAGGGACAGGAGTCACAGATACGCAGTATTTT

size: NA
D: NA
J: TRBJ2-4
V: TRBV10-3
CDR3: CAISDAGSALAKNIQYF
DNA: TGTGCCATCAGTGATGCGGGGTCAGCCTTAGCCAAAAACATTCAGTACTTC

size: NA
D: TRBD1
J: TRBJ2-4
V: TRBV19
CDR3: CASSNPQGQGRNIQYF
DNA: TGTGCCAGTAGTAACCCCCAGGGACAGGGGAGAAACATTCAGTACTTC

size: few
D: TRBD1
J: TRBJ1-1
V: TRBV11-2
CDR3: CASGQGRTGNTEAFF
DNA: TGTGCCAGCGGCCAGGGGAGGACAGGGAACACTGAAGCTTTCTTT

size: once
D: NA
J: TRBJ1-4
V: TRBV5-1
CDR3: CASSPRGNNEKLFF
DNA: TGCGCCAGCAGCCCCCGGGGGAATAATGAAAAACTGTTTTTT

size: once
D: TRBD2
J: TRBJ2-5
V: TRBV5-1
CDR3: CASSLGTSGERETQYF
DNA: TGCGCCAGCAGCTTGGGAACTAGCGGGGAGCGGGAGACCCAGTACTTC

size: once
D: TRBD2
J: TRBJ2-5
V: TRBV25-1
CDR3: CASSESGAGEETQYF
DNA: TGTGCCAGCAGTGAATCGGGAGCGGGGGAAGAGACCCAGTACTTC

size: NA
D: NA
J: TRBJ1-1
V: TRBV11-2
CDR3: CASSPLTEAFF
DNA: TGTGCCAGCAGCCCACTCACTGAAGCTTTCTTT

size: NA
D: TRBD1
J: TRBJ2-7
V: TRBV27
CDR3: CASSFQDRGPYEQYF
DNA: TGTGCCAGCAGTTTCCAGGACAGGGGGCCATACGAGCAGTACTTC

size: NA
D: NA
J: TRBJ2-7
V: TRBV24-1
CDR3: CATSEGDF
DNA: TGTGCCACCAGTGAGGGAGACTTC

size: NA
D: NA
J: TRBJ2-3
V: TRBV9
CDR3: CASNAGAGDTQYF
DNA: TGTGCCAGCAATGCGGGGGCGGGGGATACGCAGTATTTT

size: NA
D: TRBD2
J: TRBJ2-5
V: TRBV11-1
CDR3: CASSRQAGSQETQYF
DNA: TGTGCCAGCAGCAGACAAGCGGGGTCCCAAGAGACCCAGTACTTC

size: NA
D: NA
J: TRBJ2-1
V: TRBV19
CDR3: CASSYGTYNEQFF
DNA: TGTGCCAGCTCTTACGGGACTTACAATGAGCAGTTCTTC

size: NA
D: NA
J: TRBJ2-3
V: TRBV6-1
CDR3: CASSEIGGSTDTQYF
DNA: TGTGCCAGCAGTGAGATAGGGGGAAGCACAGATACGCAGTATTTT

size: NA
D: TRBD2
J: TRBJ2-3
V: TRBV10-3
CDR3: CAIRGTSGGGIDTQYF
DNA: TGTGCCATCAGAGGGACTAGCGGGGGGGGTATAGATACGCAGTATTTT

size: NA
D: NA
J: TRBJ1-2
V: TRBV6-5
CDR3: CASSFTGSGYTF
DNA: TGTGCCAGCAGTTTTACAGGGAGTGGCTACACCTTC

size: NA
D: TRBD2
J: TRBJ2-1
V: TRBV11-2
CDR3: CASSLPTPTSGENNEQFF
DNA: TGTGCCAGCAGCTTACCTACCCCGACTAGCGGGGAAAACAATGAGCAGTTCTTC

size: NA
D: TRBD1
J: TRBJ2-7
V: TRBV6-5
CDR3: CASSTRDSNYEQYF
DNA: TGTGCCAGCAGTACCCGGGACAGCAACTACGAGCAGTACTTC

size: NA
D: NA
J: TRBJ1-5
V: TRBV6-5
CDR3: CASSSTPGQPQHF
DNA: TGTGCCAGCAGCTCCACTCCGGGTCAGCCCCAGCATTTT

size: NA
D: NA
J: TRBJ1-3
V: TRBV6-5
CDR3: CASKKGNTIYF
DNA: TGTGCCAGCAAAAAGGGGAACACCATATATTTT

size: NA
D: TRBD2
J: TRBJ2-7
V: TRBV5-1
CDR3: CASSSGGGSYEQYF
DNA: TGCGCCAGCAGCTCCGGCGGGGGTTCCTACGAGCAGTACTTC

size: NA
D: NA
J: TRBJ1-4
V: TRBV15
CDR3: CATSRAGNEKLFF
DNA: TGTGCCACCAGCAGGGCCGGGAATGAAAAACTGTTTTTT

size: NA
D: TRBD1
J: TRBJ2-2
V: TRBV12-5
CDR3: CASGLPQGRGGELFF
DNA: TGTGCTAGTGGTTTGCCACAGGGGAGAGGCGGGGAGCTGTTTTTT

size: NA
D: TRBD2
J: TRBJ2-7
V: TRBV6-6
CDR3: CASNAGGLDEQYF
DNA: TGTGCCAGCAACGCGGGGGGGCTTGACGAGCAGTACTTC

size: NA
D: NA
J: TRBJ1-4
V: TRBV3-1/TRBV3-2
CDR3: CASSHGAKPGLANEKLFF
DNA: TGTGCCAGCAGCCACGGCGCCAAACCGGGATTGGCTAATGAAAAACTGTTTTTT

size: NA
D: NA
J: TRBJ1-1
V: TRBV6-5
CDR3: CASSPQAGYAEAFF
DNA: TGTGCCAGCAGTCCACAGGCGGGGTATGCTGAAGCTTTCTTT

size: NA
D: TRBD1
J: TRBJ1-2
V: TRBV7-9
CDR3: CASSRTGAGGTYGYTF
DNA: TGTGCCAGCAGCCGGACAGGAGCTGGTGGGACCTATGGCTACACCTTC

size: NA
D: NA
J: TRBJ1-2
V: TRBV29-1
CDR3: CSVRGSGAHGYTF
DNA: TGCAGCGTGAGGGGTTCAGGGGCACATGGCTACACCTTC

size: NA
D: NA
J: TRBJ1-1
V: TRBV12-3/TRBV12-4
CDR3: CASSRREAAGAFF
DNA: TGTGCCAGCAGTCGAAGGGAAGCGGCCGGCGCTTTCTTT

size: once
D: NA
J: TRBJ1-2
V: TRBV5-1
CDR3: CASSDQGYGYTF
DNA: TGCGCCAGCAGCGATCAGGGCTATGGCTACACCTTC

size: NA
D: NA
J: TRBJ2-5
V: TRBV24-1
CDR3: CATSQTGGGEGETQYF
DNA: TGTGCCACCAGTCAAACGGGCGGGGGCGAGGGAGAGACCCAGTACTTC

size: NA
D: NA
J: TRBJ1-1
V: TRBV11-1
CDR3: CASSLTESATEAFF
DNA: TGTGCCAGCAGCTTAACGGAGTCGGCCACTGAAGCTTTCTTT

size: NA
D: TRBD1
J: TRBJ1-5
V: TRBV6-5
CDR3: CASGRDRSNQPQHF
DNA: TGTGCCAGCGGAAGGGACAGGAGCAATCAGCCCCAGCATTTT

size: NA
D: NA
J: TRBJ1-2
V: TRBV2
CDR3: CASMAGGALNYGYTF
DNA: TGTGCCAGCATGGCGGGAGGGGCGCTTAACTATGGCTACACCTTC

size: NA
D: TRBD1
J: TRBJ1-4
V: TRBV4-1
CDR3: CASSQEGGGTAEKLFF
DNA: TGCGCCAGCAGCCAAGAGGGCGGCGGGACAGCTGAAAAACTGTTTTTT

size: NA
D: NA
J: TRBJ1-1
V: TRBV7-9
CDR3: CASSLGWGQNTEAFF
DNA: TGTGCCAGCAGCTTAGGGTGGGGACAGAACACTGAAGCTTTCTTT

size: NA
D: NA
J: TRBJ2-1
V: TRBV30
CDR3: CAWGGFNEQFF
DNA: TGTGCCTGGGGGGGCTTTAATGAGCAGTTCTTC

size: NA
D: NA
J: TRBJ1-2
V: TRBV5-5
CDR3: CASSLAGGKNYGYTF
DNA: TGTGCCAGCAGCTTGGCGGGGGGGAAAAACTATGGCTACACCTTC

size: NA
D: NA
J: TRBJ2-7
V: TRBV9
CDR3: CASSYTYSEGGEQYF
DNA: TGTGCCAGCAGCTACACATACTCGGAGGGCGGCGAGCAGTACTTC

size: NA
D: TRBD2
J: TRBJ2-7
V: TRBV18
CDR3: CASSPRTSGHSYEQYF
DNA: TGTGCCAGCTCACCAAGGACTAGCGGGCACTCCTACGAGCAGTACTTC

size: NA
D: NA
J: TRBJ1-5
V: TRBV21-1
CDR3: CASSWAGIGNQPQHF
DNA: TGTGCCAGCTCATGGGCGGGGATCGGCAATCAGCCCCAGCATTTT

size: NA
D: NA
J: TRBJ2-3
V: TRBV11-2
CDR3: CASSLSGLPYTDTQYF
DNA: TGTGCCAGCAGCCTAAGCGGCTTACCCTACACAGATACGCAGTATTTT

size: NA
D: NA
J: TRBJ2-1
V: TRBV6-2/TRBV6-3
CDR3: CASSRGQPPYNEQFF
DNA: TGTGCCAGCAGCCGTGGACAGCCTCCCTACAATGAGCAGTTCTTC

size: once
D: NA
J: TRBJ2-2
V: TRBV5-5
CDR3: CASSLEAGLGAGELFF
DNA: TGTGCCAGCAGCTTGGAGGCGGGATTAGGGGCCGGGGAGCTGTTTTTT

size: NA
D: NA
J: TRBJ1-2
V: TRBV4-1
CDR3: CASSQLVNWDKFSYGYTF
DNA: TGCGCCAGCAGCCAATTGGTAAATTGGGACAAGTTCTCATATGGCTACACCTTC

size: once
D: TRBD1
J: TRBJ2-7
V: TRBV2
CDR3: CASVVDREGEQYF
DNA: TGTGCCAGCGTGGTGGACAGGGAAGGCGAGCAGTACTTC

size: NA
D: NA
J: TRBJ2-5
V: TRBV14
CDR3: CASSQLPGGPSSETQYF
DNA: TGTGCCAGCAGCCAACTTCCGGGGGGCCCTTCCTCGGAGACCCAGTACTTC

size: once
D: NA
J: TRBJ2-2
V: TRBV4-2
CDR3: CASSLNTGELFF
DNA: TGTGCCAGCAGTCTGAACACCGGGGAGCTGTTTTTT

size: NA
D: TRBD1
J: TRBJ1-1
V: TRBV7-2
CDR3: CASSLYRGAFF
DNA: TGTGCCAGCAGCTTGTACAGGGGAGCTTTCTTT

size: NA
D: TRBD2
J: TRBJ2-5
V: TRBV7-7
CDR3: CASSSFGLAEETQYF
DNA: TGTGCCAGCAGCTCCTTCGGACTAGCAGAAGAGACCCAGTACTTC

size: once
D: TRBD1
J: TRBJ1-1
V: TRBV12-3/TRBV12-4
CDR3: CASGGTGKTEAFF
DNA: TGTGCCAGCGGGGGGACAGGGAAAACTGAAGCTTTCTTT

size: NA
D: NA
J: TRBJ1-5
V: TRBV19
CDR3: CASSVGAYQPQHF
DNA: TGTGCCAGTAGTGTGGGGGCCTATCAGCCCCAGCATTTT

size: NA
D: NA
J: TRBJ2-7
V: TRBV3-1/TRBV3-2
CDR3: CASSPRGSGYEQYF
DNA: TGTGCCAGCAGCCCACGGGGGTCTGGCTACGAGCAGTACTTC

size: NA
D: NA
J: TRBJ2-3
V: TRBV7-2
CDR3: CASSLAGDTDTQYF
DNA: TGTGCCAGCAGCTTAGCTGGAGACACAGATACGCAGTATTTT

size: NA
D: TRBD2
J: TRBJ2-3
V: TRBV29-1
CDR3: CSVGRGGLELTDTQYF
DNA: TGCAGCGTTGGCCGGGGGGGACTAGAACTCACAGATACGCAGTATTTT